This TCR beta chain is from a study of spatial heterogeneity in lung cancer. In the study overall: Alpha-chain sequences were detected in numbers that were consistently lower than beta-chain sequences. In raw reads, more than 8.5 appearances on average were recorded for each unique TCR and UMI combination.

This clonotype was picked up many times. Germline CDR1 is DFQATT and CDR2 is SNEGSKA (reference sequence). Trimming removed 0 bases from V and 3 bases from J, with 11 bases in between. The CDR3 has 14 residues. Time point: blood at routine non-recurrence follow-up after resection. Whole RNA from tumor, nontumor lung or frozen PBMC was sequenced unsorted. The presence of a unique molecular identifier marked each TCR cDNA molecule. TCRdb re-called the 5' RACE reads through MiXCR, storing one row per CDR3 protein. The sample yields around 40,000 distinct CDR3 sequences, about 7.9% seen once. This material consisted of PBMCs, taken at follow-up. The J gene is TRBJ1-2, the V gene TRBV20-1; possible D gene TRBD1, 5 bases. The source of this sequence is a male donor with early-stage non-small cell lung cancer. CDR3: CSARDDSKYYGYTF. The CDR3 nucleotides read TGCAGTGCTAGAGATGACAGTAAATACTATGGCTACACCTTC.